This T cell receptor (beta chain) was profiled in a study of blood T cell repertoires in COVID-19. Sequenced by immunoSEQ multiplex PCR; TCRdb stores in-frame clones only, minus some. The data show approximately 54,000 clones, 81% seen once. The length of the CDR3 is 15 residues. V was clipped by 3 bases and J by 8 bases; unmatched bases: 12. Per germline, CDR1 SQVTM and CDR2 ANQGSEA. V is TRBV29-1 and J is TRBJ2-2; TRBD2 aligns across 7 bases. This sequence was found in a woman aged 60-75 years with acute or convalescent COVID-19. Sequenced sample: peripheral blood. This chain's CDR3 is CSVERFSGPRGELFF. The CDR3 DNA is TGCAGCGTTGAGCGGTTTAGCGGGCCCAGGGGGGAGCTGTTTTTT.